What follows are 26 T cell receptor beta chains derived from one specimen sequenced in a study of cytomegalovirus exposure and HLA in healthy donors. The primer mix had 60 Vbeta and 13 Jbeta primers. TCRdb's table, derived via immunoSEQ multiplex PCR, lists solely in-frame clones and lacks some. The sample holds around 200,000 clones; around 80% are singletons and the top ten take 3.7%. Sequencing used PBMCs. These receptors all stem from a woman in her sixties or seventies in good health and CMV-seropositive.

This clone was recorded only once. The gene calls are TRBV6-1 and TRBJ2-1, with 9 bases identical to TRBD2. Per germline, CDR1 MNHNS and CDR2 SASEGT. With V trimmed by 1 base and J by 0 bases, 10 bases remained unmatched. The CDR3 contains 19 residues. CDR3 nucleotide sequence: TGTGCCAGCAGTGAAGATGTATTGGGACTAGCAGGCTCCTACAATGAGCAGTTCTTC. Its translation: CASSEDVLGLAGSYNEQFF.

This clone was detected once. The gene calls are TRBV2 and TRBJ2-7; D possibly corresponds to TRBD1 (6 bases). Germline CDR1 SNHLY, CDR2 FYNNEI. V lost 5 bases to trimming and J lost 3 bases, with 8 bases between them. There are 12 residues in the CDR3. CDR3 coding DNA: TGTGCCAGCAGTTTAGGGGGCTACGAGCAGTACTTC. Its protein is CASSLGGYEQYF.

V usage is TRBV7-8 and J usage is TRBJ2-1; maybe TRBD2 (5 bases). Germline V lookup: CDR1 SGHVS, CDR2 FQNEAQ. The CDR3 consists of 15 residues. V shed 8 bases and J shed 7 bases, with 21 bases lying between them. CDR3 protein: CASSSSRVRGNEQFF. The CDR3 nucleotides are TGTGCCAGCTCCTCCTCGCGGGTGCGTGGTAATGAGCAGTTCTTC.

This chain connects TRBV4-1 to TRBJ2-1; TRBD1 aligns across 8 bases. The germline gives CDR1 MGHRA, CDR2 YSYEKL. J lost 5 bases, V lost 6 bases, and 9 bases had no gene match. The length of the CDR3 is 15 residues. The CDR3: CASSFQTGEDNEQFF. For the CDR3, the DNA is TGCGCCAGCAGTTTCCAGACAGGGGAAGACAATGAGCAGTTCTTC.

Only one count was recorded for this clone. This sequence joins TRBV4-2 and TRBJ2-5; 7 bases fit TRBD1. Looked up from germline, CDR1 is LGHNA and CDR2 is YNFKEQ. CDR3 size: 14 residues. V lost 0 bases to trimming and J lost 4 bases; unmatched junction nucleotides: 2. CDR3 residues: CASSQEAGGETQYF. In DNA form, the CDR3 reads TGTGCCAGCAGCCAAGAGGCAGGGGGAGAGACCCAGTACTTC.

The chain is built from TRBV30 and TRBJ2-7, with 7 bases identical to TRBD1. Germline CDR1 reads GTSNPN; CDR2 reads SVGIG (reference sequence). This CDR3 is 14 amino acids long. V lost 3 bases to trimming and J lost 4 bases; unmatched junction nucleotides: 9. Here the CDR3 reads CAWSARGTPYEQYF. The CDR3 DNA reads TGTGCCTGGAGCGCCAGGGGGACCCCTTACGAGCAGTACTTC.

The V and J genes are TRBV10-3 and TRBJ2-7; 7 nucleotides agree with TRBD2. The germline V gene has CDR1 ENHRY and CDR2 SYGVKD. Trimming cost V 2 bases and J 0 bases; bases outside gene matches: 1. The CDR3 sequence is 14 residues long. CDR3 in DNA: TGTGCCATCAGTGAGGGGGGGGACTCCTACGAGCAGTACTTC. Its protein is CAISEGGDSYEQYF.

V usage is TRBV9 and J usage is TRBJ2-1; maybe TRBD2 (5 bases). Trimming shortened V by 6 bases and J by 8 bases, and 21 bases separated the two germline ends. The CDR3 loop spans 15 amino acids. Germline loops: CDR1 SGDLS, CDR2 YYNGEE. This CDR3 is CASTLGLSGSDEQFF. CDR3 coding DNA: TGTGCCAGCACCCTAGGCCTCTCGGGAAGTGATGAGCAGTTCTTC. Variable domain in full (rest from reference TRBV9 and TRBJ2-1): DSGVTQTPKHLITATGQRVTLRCSPRSGDLSVYWYQQSLDQGLQFLIQYYNGEERAKGNILERFSAQQFPDLHSELNLSSLELGDSALYFCASTLGLSGSDEQFFGPGTRLTVL.

V is TRBV19 and J is TRBJ2-7, with a tentative D call TRBD2 (6 bases). This CDR3 has 13 residues. V was shortened by 6 bases and J by 3 bases, with 12 bases between the two germline ends. The V gene's germline CDR1 is LNHDA and CDR2 SQIVND (reference sequence). The CDR3, as DNA: TGTGCCAGTAGCAGGGACTTCAACTACGAGCAGTACTTC. Residues: CASSRDFNYEQYF.

V gene TRBV9 combines with J gene TRBJ2-6; tentative D call: TRBD2 (5 bases). The V gene lost 0 bases and the J gene lost 2 bases, with 6 bases spanning the gap. The CDR3 totals 15 residues. CDR1 is SGDLS, CDR2 YYNGEE, per germline. Written as DNA, the CDR3 is TGTGCCAGCAGCGTAGGAGGGACTGGGGCCAACGTCCTGACTTTC. Its translation: CASSVGGTGANVLTF.

This rearrangement joins TRBV13 to TRBJ2-7; 11 bases are shared with TRBD2. The CDR3 has 15 amino acids. The junction had 6 bases not matched to a gene; V was cut back by 4 bases and J by 4 bases. The germline V gene encodes CDR1 PRHDT and CDR2 FYEKMQ (reference sequence). DNA for the CDR3: TGTGCCAGCAGCTATCCACTAGCGGGAGCTTACGAGCAGTACTTC. Protein product: CASSYPLAGAYEQYF.

This chain's CDR3 is CASSLPGQGTEAFF. DNA of the CDR3: TGCGCCAGCAGCCTCCCGGGACAAGGCACTGAAGCTTTCTTT. The chain links TRBV5-1 to TRBJ1-1; possible D gene TRBD1, 6 bases. The CDR3 runs to 14 residues. CDR1 is SGHRS, CDR2 YFSETQ, per germline. Trimming removed 4 bases from V and 4 bases from J, with 14 bases in between.

The chain is built from TRBV9 and TRBJ2-1; 11 bases line up with TRBD2. The CDR3 runs to 17 residues. J gave up 4 bases and V 0 bases, and 6 bases lay outside the gene matches. In germline, CDR1 is SGDLS, CDR2 YYNGEE. DNA for the CDR3: TGTGCCAGCAGCGTAGCTACAGGGACTAGCGGATACAATGAGCAGTTCTTC. Encoded protein: CASSVATGTSGYNEQFF.

The V and J genes are TRBV2 and TRBJ2-7; tentatively, D is TRBD1 (5 bases). The ends were cut back, 4 bases at V and 3 bases at J, with 7 bases in the middle. Per the germline V gene, CDR1 is SNHLY and CDR2 is FYNNEI. The CDR3 extends over 12 amino acids. The CDR3 DNA is TGTGCCAGCAGTGCAGGGAACTACGAGCAGTACTTC. The encoded protein is CASSAGNYEQYF.

This clone was counted between two and nine times. This rearrangement joins TRBV7-2 to TRBJ2-1; TRBD1 is a possible D gene (5 bases). V was pared by 3 bases and J by 4 bases, with 25 bases between. This CDR3 has 19 amino acids. Germline CDR1 and CDR2: SGHTA and FQGNSA. The CDR3 spells CASSFIVRSTGISYNEQFF. The CDR3 nucleotides read TGTGCCAGCAGCTTTATAGTACGCAGTACAGGAATAAGTTACAATGAGCAGTTCTTC. Based on the CDR3 plus reference TRBV7-2 and TRBJ2-1, the full variable domain is GAGVSQSPSNKVTEKGKDVELRCDPISGHTALYWYRQSLGQGLEFLIYFQGNSAPDKSGLPSDRFSAERTGGSVSTLTIQRTQQEDSAVYLCASSFIVRSTGISYNEQFFGPGTRLTVL.

As for this clone: This sample also contains other DNA sequences that code for the same CDR3. The J gene is TRBJ1-5, the V gene TRBV4-2, with TRBD1 matching over 8 bases. Per germline, CDR1 LGHNA and CDR2 YNFKEQ. CDR3 length: 17 residues. The ends lost 3 bases at V and 11 bases at J; junction bases unmatched: 18. The CDR3 is CASSQPRQGAAQSAQHF. The CDR3 region has the DNA TGTGCCAGCAGCCAGCCCCGGCAGGGGGCGGCACAATCAGCCCAGCATTTT.

V gene TRBV19 combines with J gene TRBJ1-2, with TRBD1 as a possible D gene (6 bases). Germline CDR1 is LNHDA and CDR2 is SQIVND (reference sequence). Trimming stripped 6 bases from V and 2 bases from J, with 10 bases between. This CDR3 contains 13 residues. The DNA of the CDR3 is TGTGCCAGTAGGCCAGGGACAAACTATGGCTACACCTTC. The encoded protein is CASRPGTNYGYTF.

A single count supports this clone. The chain links TRBV29-1 to TRBJ1-2; 10 nucleotides match TRBD1. This CDR3 comprises 14 residues. V trimming: 7 bases; J trimming: 4 bases; junction bases outside the gene matches: 9. Germline values: CDR1 SQVTM, CDR2 ANQGSEA. The CDR3 spells CSAAGQGPFYGYTF. The DNA for the CDR3 is TGCAGCGCTGCGGGACAGGGGCCTTTCTATGGCTACACCTTC.

Regarding this clone: Different DNA sequences within this sample yield the same CDR3. The chain joins TRBV6-5 to TRBJ2-2; weak D call: TRBD1 (6 bases). Between the trimmed V and J ends, which lost 0 bases and 3 bases, there was a span of 8 bases. This CDR3 has 15 residues. Germline CDR1 and CDR2: MNHEY and SVGAGI. The CDR3 DNA reads as TGTGCCAGCAGTTACTCAACAGGGTACACCGGGGAGCTGTTTTTT. As protein: CASSYSTGYTGELFF.

The V gene is TRBV10-3, the J gene TRBJ1-6; D might be TRBD1 (6 bases). Germline V gene data show CDR1 as ENHRY and CDR2 as SYGVKD. Trimming removed 3 bases at V and 10 bases at J, with 16 bases between. The CDR3 sequence is 15 residues long. The CDR3 loop is CAISEQGRGESPLHF. In nucleotides, the CDR3 is TGTGCCATCAGTGAACAGGGACGGGGGGAATCACCCCTCCACTTT.

Worth noting for this clone: The same CDR3 arises from other DNA sequences in this sample as well. V and J are TRBV28 and TRBJ2-7, with D tentatively TRBD2 (6 bases). The V end was cut by 5 bases, the J end by 1 base, with 9 bases between. The germline CDR1 and CDR2 sequences are MDHEN and SYDVKM. This CDR3 has 13 residues. CDR3 residues: CASSGGLSYEQYF. Written as DNA, the CDR3 is TGTGCCAGCAGTGGGGGACTGTCCTACGAGCAGTACTTC.

The V gene is TRBV7-8, the J gene TRBJ1-6; 8 bases agree with TRBD1. Germline values: CDR1 SGHVS, CDR2 FQNEAQ. The CDR3 length is 15 residues. V dropped 5 bases and J dropped 9; count of bases not matched to a gene: 9. The CDR3 spells CASSRGGQGASPLHF. In DNA, the CDR3 is TGTGCCAGCAGCCGTGGCGGGCAGGGGGCTTCACCCCTCCACTTT.

The rearrangement uses TRBV5-8 and TRBJ2-7; possibly TRBD1 for D (6 bases). V lost 0 bases and J lost 5, with 12 bases in between. CDR3 length: 14 amino acids. The germline gives CDR1 SGHTS, CDR2 YDEGEE. CDR3 bases: TGTGCCAGCAGCTTGGCCCAGGGGACCGACGAGCAGTACTTC. It specifies CASSLAQGTDEQYF.

The gene calls are TRBV7-6 and TRBJ2-5; D may be TRBD1 (5 bases). Trimming took off 1 base at V and 11 bases at J, with 17 bases between the two ends. The length of the CDR3 is 14 residues. Looked up from germline, CDR1 is SGHVS and CDR2 is FNYEAQ. The CDR3 here is CASSLDQGRNEQYF. The DNA for the CDR3 is TGTGCCAGCAGCTTAGATCAGGGTCGAAATGAGCAGTACTTC.

This clone showed up just a few times. This chain connects TRBV5-1 to TRBJ2-1; 9 positions match TRBD1. Per the germline V gene, CDR1 is SGHRS and CDR2 is YFSETQ. CDR3 length: 17 residues. V lost 1 base, J lost 2 bases, and 7 bases stayed unmatched. CDR3: CASSLTGQGLTYNEQFF. The CDR3 DNA is TGCGCCAGCAGCTTGACCGGACAGGGGCTAACCTACAATGAGCAGTTCTTC.

In this sample, this clone turned up a few times. The chain has TRBV5-1 and TRBJ1-1, with D unclear. CDR3 size: 15 residues. The germline V gene has CDR1 SGHRS and CDR2 YFSETQ. V was shortened by 0 bases and J by 1 base, with 10 bases between the two germline ends. The CDR3 spells CASSLAGDGNTEAFF. The CDR3 nucleotides read TGCGCCAGCAGCTTGGCCGGGGATGGGAACACTGAAGCTTTCTTT. Filled out from reference TRBV5-1 and TRBJ1-1, the complete variable domain reads KAGVTQTPRYLIKTRGQQVTLSCSPISGHRSVSWYQQTPGQGLQFLFEYFSETQRNKGNFPGRFSGRQFSNSRSEMNVSTLELGDSALYLCASSLAGDGNTEAFFGQGTRLTVV.